This entry describes one TCR beta chain. This sample is part of a study of blood T cell repertoires in COVID-19. At the level of the study: T cells, B-cell-depleted T cells, or PBMCs supplied cDNA or gDNA.

Authors' analysis steps: Estimation of nucleated cell counts was performed using reference gene primer amplification. The assay was immunoSEQ multiplex PCR, and TCRdb's table has in-frame clones only and misses some. V and J calls and clone size are those listed in that table; D and trimming were worked out from the DNA. Here the sample spans around 140,000 clones, about 83% being singletons. Looked up from germline, CDR1 is MDHEN and CDR2 is SYDVKM. The CDR3 extends over 12 amino acids. With 8 bases clipped from V and 5 bases from J, the junction kept 3 bases outside the gene matches. The sample was peripheral blood. This sequence joins TRBV28 and TRBJ2-1, with 7 bases lining up with TRBD1. The receptor was isolated from a woman in her 50s with active or convalescent COVID-19. DNA of the CDR3: TGTGCCAGCCTGGGACAGAACAATGAGCAGTTCTTC. Translating it yields CASLGQNNEQFF.